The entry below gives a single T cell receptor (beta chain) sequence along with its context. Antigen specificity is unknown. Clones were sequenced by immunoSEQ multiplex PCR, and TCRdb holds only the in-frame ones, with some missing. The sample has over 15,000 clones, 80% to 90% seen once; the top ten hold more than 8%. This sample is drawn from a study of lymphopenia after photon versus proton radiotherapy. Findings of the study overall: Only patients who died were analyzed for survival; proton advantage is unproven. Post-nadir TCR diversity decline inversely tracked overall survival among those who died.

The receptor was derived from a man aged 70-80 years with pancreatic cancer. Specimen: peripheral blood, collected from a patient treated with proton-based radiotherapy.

CDR3 sequence reads: CASSTGGSTGELFF. DNA of the CDR3: TGTGCCAGCAGCACAGGGGGGAGCACCGGGGAGCTGTTTTTT. The rearrangement links TRBV6-5 to TRBJ2-2; 8 nucleotides line up with TRBD1. After removal of 6 bases from V and 4 bases from J, the junction contained 4 bases not matched to a gene. The CDR3 sequence is 14 residues long. CDR1 and CDR2 from the germline V gene are MNHEY and SVGAGI.